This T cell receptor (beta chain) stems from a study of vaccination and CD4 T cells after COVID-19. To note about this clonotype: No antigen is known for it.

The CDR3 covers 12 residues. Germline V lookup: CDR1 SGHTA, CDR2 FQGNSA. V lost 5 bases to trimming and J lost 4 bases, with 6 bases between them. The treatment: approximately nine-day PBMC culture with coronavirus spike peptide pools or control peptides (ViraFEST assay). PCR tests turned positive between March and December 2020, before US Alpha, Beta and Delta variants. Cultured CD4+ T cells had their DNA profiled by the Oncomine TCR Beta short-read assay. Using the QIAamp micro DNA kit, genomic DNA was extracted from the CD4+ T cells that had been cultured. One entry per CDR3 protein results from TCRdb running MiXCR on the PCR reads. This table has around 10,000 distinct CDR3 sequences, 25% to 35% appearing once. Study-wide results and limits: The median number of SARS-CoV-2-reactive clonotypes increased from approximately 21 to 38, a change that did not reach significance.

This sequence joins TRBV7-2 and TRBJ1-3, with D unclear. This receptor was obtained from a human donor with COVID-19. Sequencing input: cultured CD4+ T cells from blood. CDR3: CASSEPGNTIYF. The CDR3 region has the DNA TGTGCCAGCAGCGAACCCGGAAACACCATATATTTT.